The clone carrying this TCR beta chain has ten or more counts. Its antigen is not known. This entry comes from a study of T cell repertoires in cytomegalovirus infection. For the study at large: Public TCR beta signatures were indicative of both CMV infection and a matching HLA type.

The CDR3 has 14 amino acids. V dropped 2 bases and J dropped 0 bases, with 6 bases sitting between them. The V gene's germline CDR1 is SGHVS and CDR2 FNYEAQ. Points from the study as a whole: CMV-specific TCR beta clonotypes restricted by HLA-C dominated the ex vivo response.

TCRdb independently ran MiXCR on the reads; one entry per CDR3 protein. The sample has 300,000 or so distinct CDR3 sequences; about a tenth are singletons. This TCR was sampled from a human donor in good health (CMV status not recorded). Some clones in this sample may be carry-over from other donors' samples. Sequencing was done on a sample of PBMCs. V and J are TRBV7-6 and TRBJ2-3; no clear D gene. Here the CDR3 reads CASSLMTSTDTQYF. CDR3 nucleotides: TGTGCCAGCAGCTTAATGACTAGCACAGATACGCAGTATTTT.